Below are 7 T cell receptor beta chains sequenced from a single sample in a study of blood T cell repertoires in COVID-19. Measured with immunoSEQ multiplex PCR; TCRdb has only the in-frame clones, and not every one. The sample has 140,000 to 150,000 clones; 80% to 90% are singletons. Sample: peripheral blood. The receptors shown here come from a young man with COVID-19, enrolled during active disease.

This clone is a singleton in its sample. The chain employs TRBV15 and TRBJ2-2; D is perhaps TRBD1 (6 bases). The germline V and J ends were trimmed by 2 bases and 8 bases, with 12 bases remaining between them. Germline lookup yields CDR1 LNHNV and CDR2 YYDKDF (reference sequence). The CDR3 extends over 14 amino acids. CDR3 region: CATSRPTGLGELFF. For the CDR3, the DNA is TGTGCCACCAGCAGACCTACAGGGTTAGGGGAGCTGTTTTTT. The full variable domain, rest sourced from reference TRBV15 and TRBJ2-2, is DAMVIQNPRYQVTQFGKPVTLSCSQTLNHNVMYWYQQKSSQAPKLLFHYYDKDFNNEADTPDNFQSRRPNTSFCFLDIRSPGLGDTAMYLCATSRPTGLGELFFGEGSRLTVL.

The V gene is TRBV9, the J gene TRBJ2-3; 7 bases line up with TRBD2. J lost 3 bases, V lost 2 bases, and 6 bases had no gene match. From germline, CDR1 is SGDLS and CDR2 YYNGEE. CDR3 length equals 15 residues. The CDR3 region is CASSVTGTTTDTQYF. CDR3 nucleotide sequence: TGTGCCAGCAGCGTCACCGGGACTACGACAGATACGCAGTATTTT.

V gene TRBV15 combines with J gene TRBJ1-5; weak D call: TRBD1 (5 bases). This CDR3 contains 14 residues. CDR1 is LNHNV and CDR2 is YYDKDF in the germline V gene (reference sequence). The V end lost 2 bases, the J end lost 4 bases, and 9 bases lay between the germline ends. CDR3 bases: TGTGCCACCAGCAGAAGACAGAAGAATCAGCCCCAGCATTTT. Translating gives CATSRRQKNQPQHF.

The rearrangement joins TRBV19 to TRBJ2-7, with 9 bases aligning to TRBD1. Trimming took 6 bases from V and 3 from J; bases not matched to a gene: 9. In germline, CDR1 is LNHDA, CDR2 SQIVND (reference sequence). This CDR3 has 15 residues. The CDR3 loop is CASRPRDRAFYEQYF. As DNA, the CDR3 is TGTGCCAGTAGGCCCAGGGACAGGGCCTTCTACGAGCAGTACTTC.

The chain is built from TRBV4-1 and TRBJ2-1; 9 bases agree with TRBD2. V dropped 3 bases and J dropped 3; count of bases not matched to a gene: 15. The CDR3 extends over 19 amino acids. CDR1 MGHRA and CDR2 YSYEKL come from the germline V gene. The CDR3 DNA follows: TGCGCCAGCAGCCACACCTTGGGGCGGGAGGGCCCCTTCTACAATGAGCAGTTCTTC. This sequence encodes CASSHTLGREGPFYNEQFF.

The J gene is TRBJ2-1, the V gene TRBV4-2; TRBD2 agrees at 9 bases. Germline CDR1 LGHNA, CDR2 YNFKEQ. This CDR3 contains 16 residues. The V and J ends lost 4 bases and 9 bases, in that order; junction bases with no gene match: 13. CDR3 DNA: TGTGCCAGCAGCCCGCGGGGGCGGGAGGGCCCCAGTGAGCAGTTCTTC. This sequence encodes CASSPRGREGPSEQFF.

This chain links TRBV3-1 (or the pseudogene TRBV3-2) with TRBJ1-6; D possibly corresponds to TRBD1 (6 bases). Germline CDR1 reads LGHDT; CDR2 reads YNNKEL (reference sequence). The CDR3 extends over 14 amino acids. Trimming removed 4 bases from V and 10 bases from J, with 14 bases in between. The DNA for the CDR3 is TGTGCCAGCAGCCCCCGGACAGATAGGTCACCCCTCCACTTT. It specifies CASSPRTDRSPLHF.